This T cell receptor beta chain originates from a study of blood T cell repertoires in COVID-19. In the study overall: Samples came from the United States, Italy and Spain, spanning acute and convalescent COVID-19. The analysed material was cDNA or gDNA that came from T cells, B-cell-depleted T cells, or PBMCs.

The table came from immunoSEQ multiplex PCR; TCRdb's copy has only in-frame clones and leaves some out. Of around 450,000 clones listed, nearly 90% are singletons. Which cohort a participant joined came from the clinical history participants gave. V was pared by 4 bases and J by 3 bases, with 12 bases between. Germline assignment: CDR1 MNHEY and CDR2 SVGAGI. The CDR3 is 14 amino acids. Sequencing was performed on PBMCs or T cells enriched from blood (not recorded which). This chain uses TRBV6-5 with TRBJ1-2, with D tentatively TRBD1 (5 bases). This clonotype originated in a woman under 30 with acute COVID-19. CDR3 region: CASSSPGGYYGYTF. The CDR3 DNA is TGTGCCAGCAGTTCCCCGGGGGGGTACTATGGCTACACCTTC.